Shown below are 29 T cell receptor beta chains from a single sample sequenced in a study of early T cells in non-severe SARS-CoV-2 infection (dated by TCRdb to about 2021). Receptor libraries were prepared by 5' RACE. The instrument was a NextSeq 500. The raw public data were reprocessed by TCRdb itself: fastp quality trimming at Q25, MiXCR clonotype calling, in-frame beta chains only. Each CDR3 protein gets just one entry, which takes the most common genes and DNA from the rows behind it. The sample includes 20,000 to 25,000 distinct CDR3 sequences, with over 4% observed a single time. The top ten clones comprise 3.5% to 4.5% of the sample. Sequenced material: whole blood. The receptors were gathered from an adult who was a healthcare worker with PCR-confirmed SARS-CoV-2 infection or an uninfected control (not recorded which).

This rearrangement joins TRBV5-6 to TRBJ2-1; D remains ambiguous. The V and J ends lost 0 bases and 10 bases respectively, with 5 bases between them. The CDR3 has 11 residues. Germline-derived CDR1 and CDR2 are SGHDT and YYEEEE. The CDR3 here is CASSLAAEQFF. The CDR3 nucleotides are TGTGCCAGCAGCTTGGCGGCAGAGCAGTTCTTC.

This clonotype is labeled medium-sized. The chain couples TRBV5-5 to TRBJ2-5, with D perhaps TRBD1 or TRBD2 (6 bases each). Germline loops: CDR1 SGHKS, CDR2 YYEKEE (reference sequence). The CDR3 extends over 15 amino acids. Trimming cost V 0 bases and J 5 bases, with 14 bases left between them. CDR3 in DNA: TGTGCCAGCAGCTTGGAGGGGGGCGCGGAGGAGACCCAGTACTTC. This encodes CASSLEGGAEETQYF.

This clonotype appeared a few times. J is TRBJ2-2 and V is TRBV6-2 or TRBV6-3; TRBD1 matches 8 bases. Germline assignment: CDR1 MNHEY and CDR2 SVGEGT. This CDR3 region has 13 residues. In nucleotides, the CDR3 is TGTGCACTCCGGGACAGGACTTTTGGGGAGCTGTTTTTT. As protein: CALRDRTFGELFF.

This clonotype was picked up a small number of times. The J gene is TRBJ2-7, the V gene TRBV3-1; 9 bases match TRBD2. The V gene end was trimmed by 1 base and the J gene end by 0 bases; junction bases not matched to a gene: 7. Germline assignment: CDR1 LGHDT and CDR2 YNNKEL (reference sequence). The CDR3 length is 17 residues. CDR3 sequence (DNA): TGTGCCAGCAGCCAAGGATGGCTAGCGGGGACCTCCTACGAGCAGTACTTC. Amino acids: CASSQGWLAGTSYEQYF.

This clonotype was recorded a few times. The chain uses TRBV4-1 and TRBJ2-1; 7 bases match TRBD1. V dropped 3 bases and J dropped 0; count of bases not matched to a gene: 8. This CDR3 contains 17 residues. CDR1 is MGHRA, CDR2 YSYEKL, per germline. Here the CDR3 reads CASSQDLGTVSYNEQFF. The CDR3 DNA sequence: TGCGCCAGCAGCCAGGATCTAGGGACAGTCTCCTACAATGAGCAGTTCTTC.

This clonotype was counted ten times or more. V usage is TRBV5-4 and J usage is TRBJ1-6, with TRBD1 identical over 10 bases. The CDR3 has 17 amino acids. With V trimmed by 4 bases and J by 12 bases, 16 bases remained unmatched. Germline CDR1 SGHNT, CDR2 YYREEE (reference sequence). The CDR3 sequence is CASSPGRDRGRIGPLHF. DNA for the CDR3: TGTGCCAGCAGCCCCGGCCGGGACAGGGGCCGAATCGGACCCCTCCACTTT.

This clonotype appeared a few times. V gene TRBV6-1 combines with J gene TRBJ2-5; 8 positions match TRBD2. With V trimmed by 4 bases and J by 5 bases, 9 bases remained unmatched. Germline V lookup: CDR1 MNHNS, CDR2 SASEGT. CDR3 size: 15 residues. CDR3 coding DNA: TGTGCCAGCAGTGGTGGGATAGCGGGGCCGGAGACCCAGTACTTC. It is translated as CASSGGIAGPETQYF.

There are many counts of this clonotype. The chain has TRBV4-2 and TRBJ2-3; D gene unclear. CDR3 length: 13 amino acids. The germline gives CDR1 LGHNA, CDR2 YNFKEQ. The ends were cut back, 3 bases at V and 2 bases at J, with 6 bases in the middle. The CDR3 here is CASSQPFTDTQYF. CDR3 bases: TGTGCCAGCAGCCAGCCTTTCACAGATACGCAGTATTTT.

The rearrangement links TRBV29-1 to TRBJ1-4; possible D gene TRBD1, 5 bases. Germline CDR1 and CDR2: SQVTM and ANQGSEA. CDR3 size: 13 residues. V was shortened by 7 bases and J by 0 bases, with 9 bases between the two germline ends. CDR3 region: CSGGGATNEKLFF. The CDR3 bases are TGCAGCGGAGGAGGGGCAACTAATGAAAAACTGTTTTTT.

V usage is TRBV10-3 and J usage is TRBJ1-1; D gene unclear. The CDR3 has 11 amino acids. Trimming pared 8 bases from V and 2 bases from J, leaving 6 bases between. Germline V gene data show CDR1 as ENHRY and CDR2 as SYGVKD. Here the CDR3 DNA reads TGTGCCATCGGAGATAACACTGAAGCTTTCTTT. Its translation is CAIGDNTEAFF.

This clonotype was observed many times. The chain employs TRBV4-1 and TRBJ2-1; TRBD1 or TRBD2 may be the D gene (5 bases each). Germline loops: CDR1 MGHRA, CDR2 YSYEKL. This CDR3 has 15 residues. Deletions cut 0 bases from V and 4 bases from J, with 10 bases between. Here the CDR3 reads CASSQELGTYNEQFF. The CDR3 DNA is TGCGCCAGCAGCCAAGAACTAGGGACGTACAATGAGCAGTTCTTC.

There are a few counts of this clonotype. The chain's CDR3 is CASSESKRGGYTF. CDR3 nucleotides: TGCGCCAGCAGTGAGTCGAAAAGGGGTGGCTACACCTTC. The rearrangement links TRBV10-2 to TRBJ1-2, with a possible D match to TRBD1 (5 bases). The CDR3 covers 13 residues. Germline V CDR1 and CDR2: WSHSY, SAAADI. Trimming removed 0 bases at V and 7 bases at J, with 9 bases between.

This clonotype was seen at least ten times. J is TRBJ2-3 and V is TRBV9; no firm D call. Trimming cost V 1 base and J 1 base, with 10 bases left between them. The germline gives CDR1 SGDLS, CDR2 YYNGEE. The CDR3 spans 15 residues. In DNA form, the CDR3 reads TGTGCCAGCAGCGTATTGGGTAGACGCACAGATACGCAGTATTTT. Its protein is CASSVLGRRTDTQYF.

This clonotype was picked up many times. The V call is TRBV2, the J call TRBJ2-2; 8 nucleotides align to TRBD1. Germline values: CDR1 SNHLY, CDR2 FYNNEI. This CDR3 spans 15 amino acids. Trimming at V came to 9 bases and at J to 5 bases, leaving 11 bases not matched to a gene. The CDR3 DNA sequence: TGTGCCAGGAACAGTTGGACAGGGATGACCGGGGAGCTGTTTTTT. It encodes CARNSWTGMTGELFF.

This clonotype is medium-sized within its sample. In nucleotides, the CDR3 is TGTGCCAGCAGTTTCGACATTAACTATGGCTACACCTTC. Protein product: CASSFDINYGYTF. The V and J genes are TRBV12-3 or TRBV12-4 and TRBJ1-2, with D unresolved. With 3 bases removed from V and 1 base from J, the gap between germline ends came to 6 bases. The CDR3 is 13 amino acids.

This clonotype was counted ten times or more. The V gene is TRBV5-1, the J gene TRBJ2-7; no clear D. CDR3 length: 13 residues. V lost 0 bases and J 6 bases, leaving 10 bases between the germline ends. Germline CDR1 and CDR2: SGHRS and YFSETQ. The DNA for the CDR3 is TGCGCCAGCAGCTTGGCCGCGGTCGGCGAGCAGTACTTC. Translated, it gives CASSLAAVGEQYF.

This clonotype was picked up a small number of times. The chain carries TRBV7-9 and TRBJ1-1, with D perhaps TRBD1 (5 bases). The germline V gene encodes CDR1 SEHNR and CDR2 FQNEAQ (reference sequence). The germline V and J ends were trimmed by 6 bases and 0 bases, with 8 bases remaining between them. CDR3 length: 13 amino acids. The CDR3 loop is CASRSGVNTEAFF. CDR3 nucleotides: TGTGCCAGCAGGTCGGGGGTGAACACTGAAGCTTTCTTT.

This clonotype was detected only a few times. This chain joins TRBV29-1 and TRBJ2-3; possibly TRBD1 or TRBD2 for D (6 bases each). Germline V CDR1 and CDR2: SQVTM, ANQGSEA. The CDR3 runs to 14 residues. Trimming removed 4 bases from V and 4 bases from J, with 15 bases in between. The CDR3 coding sequence is TGCAGCGTTGGAGGGGGGAAAGAAGCAGATACGCAGTATTTT. As protein: CSVGGGKEADTQYF.

The CDR3 loop is CASSPRDRNIQYF. DNA for the CDR3: TGTGCCAGTAGTCCCAGGGATAGAAACATTCAGTACTTC. This chain connects TRBV19 to TRBJ2-4, with D possibly TRBD1 on 5 matching bases. V lost 5 bases, J lost 6 bases, and 11 bases lay in between. This CDR3 is built from 13 residues. Looked up from germline, CDR1 is LNHDA and CDR2 is SQIVND (reference sequence).

This clonotype was observed many times. This chain links TRBV7-2 with TRBJ1-2; D unclear. The ends were cut back, 0 bases at V and 4 bases at J, with 9 bases in the middle. The CDR3 runs 14 residues. Germline V lookup: CDR1 SGHTA, CDR2 FQGNSA. CDR3 residues: CASSLAIEGYGYTF. CDR3 DNA: TGTGCCAGCAGCTTAGCGATCGAAGGCTATGGCTACACCTTC.

Relative to its sample, this clonotype is medium-sized (0.01 to 0.1%). The chain carries TRBV10-1 and TRBJ1-1; D is unresolved. CDR1 and CDR2 (germline): WNHNN, SYGVQD (reference sequence). This CDR3 region has 12 residues. V shed 8 bases and J shed 1 base, with 8 bases lying between them. The CDR3 reads CASSSRNTEAFF. Here the CDR3 DNA reads TGCGCCAGCTCTTCGAGGAACACTGAAGCTTTCTTT.

This clonotype was seen a few times. The rearrangement uses TRBV7-3 and TRBJ1-1; TRBD1 is a possible D gene (5 bases). The CDR3 covers 14 residues. The germline CDR1 and CDR2 sequences are SGHTA and FQGTGA. Trimming left V 4 bases short and J 5 bases short, with 14 bases between. DNA for the CDR3: TGTGCCAGCAGCTCCCTCCAGGGTAGGACTGAAGCTTTCTTT. Translation gives CASSSLQGRTEAFF. The whole variable domain, filled in from reference TRBV7-3 and TRBJ1-1, reads GAGVSQTPSNKVTEKGKYVELRCDPISGHTALYWYRQSLGQGPEFLIYFQGTGAADDSGLPNDRFFAVRPEGSVSTLKIQRTERGDSAVYLCASSSLQGRTEAFFGQGTRLTVV.

This chain connects TRBV11-2 to TRBJ2-1; 12 bases agree with TRBD2. This CDR3 contains 15 residues. Germline CDR1 SGHAT, CDR2 FQNNGV. J was trimmed by 9 bases and V by 4 bases; bases with no gene match: 7. The CDR3 region is CASSSLAGGSGEQFF. The CDR3 DNA follows: TGTGCCAGCAGCTCACTAGCGGGGGGCTCCGGTGAGCAGTTCTTC.

This clonotype was seen many times. V and J are TRBV29-1 and TRBJ2-7; 9 nucleotides line up with TRBD1. CDR1 SQVTM and CDR2 ANQGSEA come from the germline V gene. J was trimmed by 10 bases and V by 8 bases; bases with no gene match: 15. The CDR3 consists of 13 residues. The CDR3 sequence: CSITPGQGPEQYF. The CDR3 DNA follows: TGCAGCATCACTCCGGGACAGGGACCCGAACAGTACTTC.

This clonotype rates as medium-sized. The rearrangement joins TRBV5-1 to TRBJ2-5; TRBD1 aligns across 9 bases. The junction had 6 bases not matched to a gene; V was cut back by 2 bases and J by 4 bases. The CDR3 totals 15 residues. Germline-derived CDR1 and CDR2 are SGHRS and YFSETQ. The CDR3 is CASSLTGGAVETQYF. CDR3 in DNA: TGCGCCAGCAGCTTAACAGGGGGCGCGGTAGAGACCCAGTACTTC.

The sample holds many counts of this clonotype. The gene calls are TRBV12-3 or TRBV12-4 and TRBJ1-1; 12 positions agree with TRBD1. The trim removed 6 bases at V and 0 bases at J, leaving 5 bases unmatched. The CDR3 sequence is 16 residues long. CDR3 loop: CASSRGTGGMNTEAFF. The DNA for the CDR3 is TGTGCCAGCAGCCGCGGGACAGGGGGCATGAACACTGAAGCTTTCTTT.

This clonotype is classed as medium-sized. The V call is TRBV7-6, the J call TRBJ2-2, with TRBD1 identical over 10 bases. V lost 5 bases to trimming and J lost 2 bases; unmatched junction nucleotides: 5. The CDR3 consists of 16 residues. The V gene's germline CDR1 is SGHVS and CDR2 FNYEAQ. Written as DNA, the CDR3 is TGTGCCAGCAGCCATCCGACAGGGGGCAACACCGGGGAGCTGTTTTTT. Its protein is CASSHPTGGNTGELFF.

By sample share, this clonotype is medium-sized. V and J are TRBV7-2 and TRBJ1-5; 9 bases align to TRBD1. The CDR3 contains 15 residues. V shed 3 bases, J shed 6 bases, and the junction held 6 bases outside the gene matches. Germline-derived CDR1 and CDR2 are SGHTA and FQGNSA. The CDR3: CASSLGQGGRQPQHF. CDR3 sequence (DNA): TGTGCCAGCAGCTTGGGACAGGGAGGACGTCAGCCCCAGCATTTT.

This clonotype was counted many times. This rearrangement joins TRBV15 to TRBJ1-5; a possible D gene is TRBD1 (6 bases). Trimming removed 1 base from V and 0 bases from J, with 10 bases in between. CDR1 is LNHNV and CDR2 is YYDKDF in the germline V gene (reference sequence). This CDR3 has 16 amino acids. The CDR3 DNA reads TGTGCCACCAGCAGAGCGGGGGCAGTTAGCAATCAGCCCCAGCATTTT. It yields the protein CATSRAGAVSNQPQHF.